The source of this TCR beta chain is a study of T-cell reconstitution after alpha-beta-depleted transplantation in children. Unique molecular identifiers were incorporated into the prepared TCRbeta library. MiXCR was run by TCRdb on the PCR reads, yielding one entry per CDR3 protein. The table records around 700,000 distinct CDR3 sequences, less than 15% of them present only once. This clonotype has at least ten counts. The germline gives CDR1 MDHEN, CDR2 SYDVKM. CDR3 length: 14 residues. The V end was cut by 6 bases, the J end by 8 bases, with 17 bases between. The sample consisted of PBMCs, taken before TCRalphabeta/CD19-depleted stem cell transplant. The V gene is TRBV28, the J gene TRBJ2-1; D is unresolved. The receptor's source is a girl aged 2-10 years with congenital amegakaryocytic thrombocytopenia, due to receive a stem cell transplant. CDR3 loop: CASRLLGSRHEQFF. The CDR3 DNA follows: TGTGCCAGCAGATTGTTAGGATCCCGGCATGAGCAGTTCTTC. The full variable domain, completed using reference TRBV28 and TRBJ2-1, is DVKVTQSSRYLVKRTGEKVFLECVQDMDHENMFWYRQDPGLGLRLIYFSYDVKMKEKGDIPEGYSVSREKKERFSLILESASTNQTSMYLCASRLLGSRHEQFFGPGTRLTVL.